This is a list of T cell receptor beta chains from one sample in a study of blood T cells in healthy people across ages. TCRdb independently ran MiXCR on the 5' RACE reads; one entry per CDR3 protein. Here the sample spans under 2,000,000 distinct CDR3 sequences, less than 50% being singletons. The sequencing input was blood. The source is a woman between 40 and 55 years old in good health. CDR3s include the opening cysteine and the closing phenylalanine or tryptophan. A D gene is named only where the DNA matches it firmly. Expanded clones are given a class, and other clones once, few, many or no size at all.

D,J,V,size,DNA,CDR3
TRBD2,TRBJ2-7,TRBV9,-,TGTGCCAGCAGCGCCGCGGGGGAATCCTACAATGAGCAGTACTTC,CASSAAGESYNEQYF
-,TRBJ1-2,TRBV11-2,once,TGTGCCAGCAGCTTAACCCCCAGGGGCGCCGCCGTGGATGGCTACACCTTC,CASSLTPRGAAVDGYTF
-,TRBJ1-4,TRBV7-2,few,TGTGCCAGCAGCTTAGGAATGGGGATAACTAATGAAAAACTGTTTTTT,CASSLGMGITNEKLFF
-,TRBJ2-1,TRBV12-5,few,TGTGCTAGTGGCGCTCAGTACGGGCAGTTCTTC,CASGAQYGQFF
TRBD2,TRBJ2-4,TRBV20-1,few,TGCAGTGCTAGGCCGCCGGGGGGGGCCAAAAACATTCAGTACTTC,CSARPPGGAKNIQYF
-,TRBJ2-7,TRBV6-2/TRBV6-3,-,TGTGCCAGCAGTTACTCGATTCATAACGAGCAGTACTTC,CASSYSIHNEQYF
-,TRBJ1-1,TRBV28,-,TGTGCCAGCAGCCTCGGGGGCGCTAGGGGCACTGAAGCTTTCTTT,CASSLGGARGTEAFF
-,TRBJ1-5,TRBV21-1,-,TGTGCCAGCAGCAAAGGGGAACAGGGCGTCAATCAGCCCCAGCATTTT,CASSKGEQGVNQPQHF
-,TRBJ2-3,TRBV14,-,TGTGCCAGCAGCCAAGAGCGCGTCAGGCGGACAGATACGCAGTATTTT,CASSQERVRRTDTQYF
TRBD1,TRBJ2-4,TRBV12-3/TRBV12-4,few,TGTGCCAGCAGTAAGACAGGGGGCGCGCAGTACTTC,CASSKTGGAQYF
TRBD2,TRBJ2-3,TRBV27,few,TGTGCCAGCTACCCGAGCGGGGGGCTTCCTAGCACAGATACGCAGTATTTT,CASYPSGGLPSTDTQYF
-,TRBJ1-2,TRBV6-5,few,TGTGCCAGCAGCGCAGGACGGATGAACTATGGCTACACCTTC,CASSAGRMNYGYTF
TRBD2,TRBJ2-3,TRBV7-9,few,TGTGCCAGCAGCTCAAGCGGGGGCTTGGGCACAGATACGCAGTATTTT,CASSSSGGLGTDTQYF
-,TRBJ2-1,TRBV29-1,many,TGCAGCGTCGGACGTTCACGGAATGAGCAGTTCTTC,CSVGRSRNEQFF
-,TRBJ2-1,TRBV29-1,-,TGCAGCGTTGAGAGTGCGGTTAGGGATGAGCAGTTCTTC,CSVESAVRDEQFF
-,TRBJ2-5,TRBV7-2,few,TGTGCCAGCAGCATCCCTACAGGATTAGAGACCCAGTACTTC,CASSIPTGLETQYF
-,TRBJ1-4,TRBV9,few,TGTGCCAGCAGCGAAGACAGCTATGAAAAACTGTTTTTT,CASSEDSYEKLFF
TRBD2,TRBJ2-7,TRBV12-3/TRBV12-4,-,TGTGCCAGCAGTTTCGGGCTAGCGGTCTCCTACGAGCAGTACTTC,CASSFGLAVSYEQYF
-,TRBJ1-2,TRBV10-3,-,TGTGCCATCGGGCAGCTGAACAGGGAAGACTATGGCTACACCTTC,CAIGQLNREDYGYTF
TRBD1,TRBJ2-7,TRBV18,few,TGTGCCAGCTCACCAATTGTAGGACAGGGAACCTACGAGCAGTACTTC,CASSPIVGQGTYEQYF
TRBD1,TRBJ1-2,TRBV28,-,TGTGCCAGCTGGGACAGAAACTTAAACTATGGCTACACCTTC,CASWDRNLNYGYTF
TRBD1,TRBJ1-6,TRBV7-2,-,TGTGCCAGCAACCCCGGGACAGGGATTAGAGCTCCCCTCCACTTT,CASNPGTGIRAPLHF
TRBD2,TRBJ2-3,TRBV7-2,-,TGTGCCAGCAACCCCGTAGCGCTTGCGGGGGGGTTAGATACGCAGTATTTT,CASNPVALAGGLDTQYF
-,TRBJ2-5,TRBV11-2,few,TGTGCCAGCAGCTTCGACAGGAGGAATGAGCAGTACTTC,CASSFDRRNEQYF
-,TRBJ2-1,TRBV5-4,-,TGTGCCAGCAGCGCTGGACTCCTTGGGGACAATGAGCAGTTCTTC,CASSAGLLGDNEQFF
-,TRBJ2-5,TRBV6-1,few,TGTGCCAGCAGACAGGGCCTGGTAGAGACCCAGTACTTC,CASRQGLVETQYF
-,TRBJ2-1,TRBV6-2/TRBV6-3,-,TGTGCCAGCCACGGGAGCTCCTACAATGAGCAGTTCTTC,CASHGSSYNEQFF
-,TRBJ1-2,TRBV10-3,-,TGTGCCATCAGTGAGATGACAGGATCCTATGGCTACACCTTC,CAISEMTGSYGYTF
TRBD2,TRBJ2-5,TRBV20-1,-,TGCAGTGCGGTGATCGGGACTAGCAAGGAGACCCAGTACTTC,CSAVIGTSKETQYF
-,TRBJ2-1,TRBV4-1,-,TGCGCCAGCAGCACCCTCCCGACGGGGAGCAATGAGCAGTTCTTC,CASSTLPTGSNEQFF
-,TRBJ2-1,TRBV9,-,TGTGCCAGCAGCGTAGACCCAGCTAGAACTTACAATGAGCAGTTCTTC,CASSVDPARTYNEQFF
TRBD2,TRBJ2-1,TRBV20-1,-,TGCAGTGCTGCCCGGGAAGCGGGGTCACTATACACGTACAATGAGCAGTTCTTC,CSAAREAGSLYTYNEQFF